This T cell receptor (beta chain) was identified during a study of identical twins. Points from the study as a whole: Cord blood beta clonotypes present at high abundance carried fewer insertions; no such pattern appeared in memory repertoires. The conclusions drew on cross-sectional statistical analysis instead of tracking the same donors.

TCRdb independently ran MiXCR on the 5' RACE reads; one entry per CDR3 protein. The sample includes a few hundred thousand distinct CDR3 sequences, under 8.5% of them seen just once. Note on this clonotype: Its antigen is still unknown.

The CDR3 has 14 residues. V was shortened by 1 base and J by 3 bases, with 9 bases between the two germline ends. Germline V gene sequence: CDR1 SGHVS, CDR2 FQNEAQ. The sample was also linked to a second study, of T cells expressing NK-cell markers. That report adds: Each of a handful of donors carried dominant NKG2C+ clonotypes accounting for about 1.0-7.0% of CD8+ T cells. Leadership of the CD3+CD56-NKG2C+ fraction also belonged to these clonotypes in several donors.

The V and J genes are TRBV7-8 and TRBJ1-1; D may be TRBD1 (5 bases). The sequenced sample was CD8+ T cells sorted from blood. This clonotype was sampled from a woman under 30 in good health. CDR3 residues: CASSLVVRDTEAFF. CDR3 coding DNA: TGTGCCAGCAGCTTAGTTGTCAGGGACACTGAAGCTTTCTTT.